This T cell receptor (beta chain) was profiled in a study of blood T cell repertoires in COVID-19. Across the study: Spain, Italy and the United States supplied samples that represented acute and convalescent COVID-19. PBMCs, B-cell-depleted T cells, or T cells provided the cDNA or gDNA that made up the material.

Produced via immunoSEQ multiplex PCR; TCRdb's table is partial and in-frame only. The table records roughly 420,000 clones, roughly 90% of them present only once. Recruits, aged roughly 18 to 100 years, lived in around 24 US areas. Cohort allocation depended upon clinical history that participants reported. The sequencing sample was made of PBMCs or T cells enriched from blood (not recorded which). This clonotype originated in a woman aged 25 to 39 with acute COVID-19.

CDR3 residues: CASTYDSRYEAFF. The CDR3 DNA is TGTGCCAGTACCTATGACAGCAGATATGAAGCTTTCTTT. The J gene is TRBJ1-1, the V gene TRBV19; a possible D gene is TRBD1 (5 bases). Trimming stripped 7 bases from V and 7 bases from J, with 16 bases between. Germline values: CDR1 LNHDA, CDR2 SQIVND (reference sequence). The CDR3 runs to 13 residues.